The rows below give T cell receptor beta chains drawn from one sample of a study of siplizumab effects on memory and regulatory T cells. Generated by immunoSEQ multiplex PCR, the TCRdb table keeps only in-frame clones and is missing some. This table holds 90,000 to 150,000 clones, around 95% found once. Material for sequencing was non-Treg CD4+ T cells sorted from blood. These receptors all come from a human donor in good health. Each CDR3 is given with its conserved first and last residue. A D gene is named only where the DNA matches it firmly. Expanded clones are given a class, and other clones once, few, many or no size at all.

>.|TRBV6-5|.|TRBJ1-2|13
CASSNVGLGGYTF
TGTGCCAGCAGTAACGTGGGTTTGGGTGGCTACACCTTC
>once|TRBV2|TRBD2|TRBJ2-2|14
CASVPGGSTGELFF
TGTGCCAGCGTTCCGGGGGGAAGCACCGGGGAGCTGTTTTTT
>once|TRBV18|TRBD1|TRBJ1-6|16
CASSLQGSSYNSPLHF
TGTGCCAGCTCACTACAGGGGAGCTCCTATAATTCACCCCTCCACTTT
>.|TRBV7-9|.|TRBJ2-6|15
CASSPGNSGANVLTF
TGTGCCAGCAGCCCCGGGAACTCTGGGGCCAACGTCCTGACTTTC
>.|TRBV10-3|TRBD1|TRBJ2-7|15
CAISNPGQGIYEQYF
TGTGCCATCAGCAATCCGGGACAGGGGATTTACGAGCAGTACTTC
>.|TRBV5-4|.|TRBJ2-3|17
CASSSPGGLTGPLAQYF
TGTGCCAGCAGCTCCCCCGGCGGGTTAACCGGGCCCCTCGCGCAGTATTTT
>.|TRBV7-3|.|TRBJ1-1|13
CASRGSMNTEAFF
TGTGCCAGCAGGGGCTCTATGAACACTGAAGCTTTCTTT
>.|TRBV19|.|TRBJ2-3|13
CASSIGPAYTQYF
TGTGCCAGTAGTATAGGCCCAGCCTATACGCAGTATTTT
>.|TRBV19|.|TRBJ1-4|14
CASSIPGTNEKLFF
TGTGCCAGTAGTATACCGGGGACTAATGAAAAACTGTTTTTT
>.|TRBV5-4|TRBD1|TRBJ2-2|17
CASSKGTGGGFPGELFF
TGTGCCAGCAGCAAAGGGACAGGGGGTGGTTTTCCCGGGGAGCTGTTTTTT
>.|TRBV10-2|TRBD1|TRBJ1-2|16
CASRTGGHSPVYGYTF
TGCGCCAGCAGAACAGGGGGTCATTCCCCCGTATATGGCTACACCTTC